This T cell receptor beta chain was found in a study of blood T cell repertoires in COVID-19. Per the germline V gene, CDR1 is GTSNPN and CDR2 is SVGIG (reference sequence). V was shortened by 7 bases and J by 1 base, with 19 bases between the two germline ends. The CDR3 has 15 amino acids. Sequenced by immunoSEQ multiplex PCR; TCRdb stores in-frame clones only, minus some. In the table there are over 110,000 clones, approximately 88% of which are singletons. The chain recombines TRBV30 with TRBJ1-1; D call uncertain. The source material was peripheral blood. This TCR was recovered from a human donor in a cohort sampled during active COVID-19. CDR3 coding DNA: TGTGCCTCTCTTTATCGGGGAGTGGGGAACACTGAAGCTTTCTTT. Encoded protein: CASLYRGVGNTEAFF.